This entry features one T cell receptor beta chain sequence. This entry comes from a study of cytomegalovirus exposure and HLA in healthy donors. Study at large: Membership in the Caucasian-associated ancestry cluster was found for around four fifths of 300 to 400 genotyped donors.

PCR employed 60 Vbeta and 13 Jbeta primers. Some clones are missing from TCRdb's copy, which holds only in-frame ones; the method was immunoSEQ multiplex PCR. Of some 120,000 clones in the sample, about 81% were seen once. This CDR3 spans 16 amino acids. Germline V gene sequence: CDR1 MNHNY, CDR2 SVGAGI (reference sequence). V shed 2 bases and J shed 1 base, with 15 bases lying between them. The sequencing input was PBMCs. The chain carries TRBV6-6 and TRBJ2-7; D call uncertain. The sequence was obtained from a woman in her twenties or thirties in good health and CMV-seronegative. The CDR3 DNA reads TGTGCCAGCAGTTACAACATCGGCAGGTTATCCTACGAGCAGTACTTC. It is translated as CASSYNIGRLSYEQYF.